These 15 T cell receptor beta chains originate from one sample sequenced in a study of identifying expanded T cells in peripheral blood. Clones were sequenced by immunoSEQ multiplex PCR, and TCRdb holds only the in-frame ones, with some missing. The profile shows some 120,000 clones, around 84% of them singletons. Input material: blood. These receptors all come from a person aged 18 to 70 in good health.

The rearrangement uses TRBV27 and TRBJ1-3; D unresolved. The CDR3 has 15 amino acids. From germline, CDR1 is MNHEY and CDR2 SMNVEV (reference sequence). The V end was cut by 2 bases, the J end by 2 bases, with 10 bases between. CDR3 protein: CASSLMGEAGNTIYF. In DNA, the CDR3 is TGTGCCAGCAGTTTAATGGGCGAGGCTGGAAACACCATATATTTT.

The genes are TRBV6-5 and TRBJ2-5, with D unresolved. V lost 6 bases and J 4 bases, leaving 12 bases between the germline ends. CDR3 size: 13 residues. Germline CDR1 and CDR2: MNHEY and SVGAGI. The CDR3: CASRKRPRETQYF. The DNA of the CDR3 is TGTGCCAGCAGAAAACGGCCCCGAGAGACCCAGTACTTC.

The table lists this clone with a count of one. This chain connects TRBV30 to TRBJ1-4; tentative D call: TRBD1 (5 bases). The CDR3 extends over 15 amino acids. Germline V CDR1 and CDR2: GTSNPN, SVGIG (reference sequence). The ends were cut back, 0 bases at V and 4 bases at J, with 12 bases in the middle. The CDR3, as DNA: TGTGCCTGGAGTGTATTACGGGGCCATAATGAAAAACTGTTTTTT. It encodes CAWSVLRGHNEKLFF. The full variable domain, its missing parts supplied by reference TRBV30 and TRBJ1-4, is SQTIHQWPATLVQPVGSPLSLECTVEGTSNPNLYWYRQAAGRGLQLLFYSVGIGQISSEVPQNLSASRPQDRQFILSSKKLLLSDSGFYLCAWSVLRGHNEKLFFGSGTQLSVL.

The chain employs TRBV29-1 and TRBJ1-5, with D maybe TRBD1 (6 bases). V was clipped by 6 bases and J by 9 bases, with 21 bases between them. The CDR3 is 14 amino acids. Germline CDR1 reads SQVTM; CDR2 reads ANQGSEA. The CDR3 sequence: CSVAQQGPLGPQHF. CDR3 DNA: TGCAGCGTGGCACAACAGGGCCCCCTCGGGCCCCAGCATTTT.

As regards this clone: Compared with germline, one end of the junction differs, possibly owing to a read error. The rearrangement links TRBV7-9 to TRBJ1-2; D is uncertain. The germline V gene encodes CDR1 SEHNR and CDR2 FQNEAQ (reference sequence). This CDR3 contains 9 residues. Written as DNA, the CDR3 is TGTGCCAGCCCTTCCGGGGATAACTTC. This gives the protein CASPSGDNF.

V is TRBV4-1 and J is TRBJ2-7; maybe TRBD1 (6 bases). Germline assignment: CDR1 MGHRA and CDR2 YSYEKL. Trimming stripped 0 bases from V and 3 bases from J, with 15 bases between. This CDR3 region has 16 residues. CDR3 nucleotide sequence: TGCGCCAGCAGCCAAGAATTTCACAGGGCGATCTACGAGCAGTACTTC. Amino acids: CASSQEFHRAIYEQYF.

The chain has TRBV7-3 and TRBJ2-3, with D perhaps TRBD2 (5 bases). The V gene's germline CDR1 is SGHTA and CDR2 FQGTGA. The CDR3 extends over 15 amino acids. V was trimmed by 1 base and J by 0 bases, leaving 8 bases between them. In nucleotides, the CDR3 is TGTGCCAGCAGCTTAAGGGCGGGTAGCACAGATACGCAGTATTTT. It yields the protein CASSLRAGSTDTQYF.

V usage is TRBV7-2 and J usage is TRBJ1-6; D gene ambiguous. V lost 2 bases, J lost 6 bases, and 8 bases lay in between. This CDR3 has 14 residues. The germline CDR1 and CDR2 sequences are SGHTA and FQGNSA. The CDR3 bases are TGTGCCAGCAGCTTATTCGACTTTAATTCACCCCTCCACTTT. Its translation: CASSLFDFNSPLHF.

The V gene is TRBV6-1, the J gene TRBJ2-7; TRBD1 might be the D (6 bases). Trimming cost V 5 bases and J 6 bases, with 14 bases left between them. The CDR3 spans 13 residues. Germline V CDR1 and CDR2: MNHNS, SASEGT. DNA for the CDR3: TGTGCCAGCAGTCTGACAGGTCTTACCGAGCAGTACTTC. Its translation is CASSLTGLTEQYF.

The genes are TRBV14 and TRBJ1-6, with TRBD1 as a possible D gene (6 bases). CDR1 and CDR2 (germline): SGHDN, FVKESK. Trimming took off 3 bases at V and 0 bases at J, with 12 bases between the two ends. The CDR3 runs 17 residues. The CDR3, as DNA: TGTGCCAGCAGCCATACACAGGGAAGCTCCTATAATTCACCCCTCCACTTT. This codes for CASSHTQGSSYNSPLHF.

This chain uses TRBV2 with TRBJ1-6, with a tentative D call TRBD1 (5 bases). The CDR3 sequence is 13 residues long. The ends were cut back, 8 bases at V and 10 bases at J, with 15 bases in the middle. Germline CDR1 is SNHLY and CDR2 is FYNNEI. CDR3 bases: TGTGCCAGCCTCGCCAGGGAGCGGTCACCCCTCCACTTT. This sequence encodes CASLARERSPLHF.

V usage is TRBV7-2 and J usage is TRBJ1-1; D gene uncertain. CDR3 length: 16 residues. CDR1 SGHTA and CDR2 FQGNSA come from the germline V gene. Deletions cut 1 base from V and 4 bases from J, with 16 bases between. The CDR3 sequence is CASSLVPGPLCTEAFF. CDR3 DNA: TGTGCCAGCAGCTTAGTACCGGGTCCTCTCTGCACTGAAGCTTTCTTT.

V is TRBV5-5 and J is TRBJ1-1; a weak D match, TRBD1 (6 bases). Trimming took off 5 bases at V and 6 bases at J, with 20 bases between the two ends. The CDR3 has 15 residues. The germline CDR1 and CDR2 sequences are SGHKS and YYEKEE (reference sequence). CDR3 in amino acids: CASRVPGGRDSEAFF. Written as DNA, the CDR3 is TGTGCCAGCAGGGTACCTGGGGGCCGGGACTCTGAAGCTTTCTTT.

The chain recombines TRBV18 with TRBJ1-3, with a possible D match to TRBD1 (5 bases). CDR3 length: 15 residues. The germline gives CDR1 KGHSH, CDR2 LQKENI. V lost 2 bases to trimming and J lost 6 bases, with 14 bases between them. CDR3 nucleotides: TGTGCCAGCTCACCATGGGGGGACCTGATAAACACCATATATTTT. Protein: CASSPWGDLINTIYF.

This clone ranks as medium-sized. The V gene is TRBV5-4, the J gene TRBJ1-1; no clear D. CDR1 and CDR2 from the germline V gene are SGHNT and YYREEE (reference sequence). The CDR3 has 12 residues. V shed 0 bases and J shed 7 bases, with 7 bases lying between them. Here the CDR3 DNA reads TGTGCCAGCAGCTTGGAGAACGGTGAAGCTTTCTTT. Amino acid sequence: CASSLENGEAFF.